Listed below are T cell receptor beta chains from one sample, sequenced in a study of blood T cell repertoires in COVID-19. Assay: immunoSEQ multiplex PCR; the TCRdb copy retains only in-frame clones and omits some. The sample has about 150,000 clones, roughly 80% seen once. Material for sequencing was peripheral blood. These receptors originate from a woman of 80 years or more with acute or convalescent COVID-19. Each CDR3 is given with its conserved first and last residue. D genes are given only for firm matches. A row's size may be missing; if present it is once, few, many or a size class.

d_call | clone_size | j_call | v_call | cdr3_aa | cdr3_nt
NA | NA | TRBJ2-5 | TRBV6-5 | CASNRRQTQETQYF | TGTGCCAGCAACCGAAGACAGACCCAAGAGACCCAGTACTTC
NA | NA | TRBJ2-3 | TRBV30 | CAWTSSTDTQYF | TGTGCCTGGACGTCTAGCACAGATACGCAGTATTTT
TRBD2 | NA | TRBJ2-7 | TRBV6-5 | CASRGEGGSYYEQYF | TGTGCCAGCAGGGGGGAAGGCGGGAGCTATTACGAGCAGTACTTC
TRBD1 | NA | TRBJ2-3 | TRBV9 | CASRPPGTGTDTQYF | TGTGCCAGCAGGCCTCCGGGGACAGGGACAGATACGCAGTATTTT
NA | NA | TRBJ1-4 | TRBV9 | CASSVGTGPAFF | TGTGCCAGCAGCGTGGGAACAGGGCCGGCTTTTTTT
NA | NA | TRBJ1-4 | TRBV19 | CASSPLGLSEKLFF | TGTGCCAGTAGTCCTTTGGGACTAAGTGAAAAACTGTTTTTT
NA | few | TRBJ2-2 | TRBV7-2 | CASSLKGQSTGELFF | TGTGCCAGCAGCTTAAAGGGACAAAGCACCGGGGAGCTGTTTTTT
TRBD2 | NA | TRBJ2-3 | TRBV5-4 | CASSLRSGGAIDTQYF | TGTGCCAGCAGCTTGCGTAGCGGGGGGGCCATAGATACGCAGTATTTT
TRBD1 | NA | TRBJ1-6 | TRBV2 | CASTARTGDNSPLHF | TGTGCCAGCACCGCCAGGACAGGGGACAATTCACCCCTCCACTTT
TRBD1 | NA | TRBJ2-3 | TRBV5-1 | CASSLEDRAGTDTQYF | TGCGCCAGCAGCCTCGAGGACAGGGCGGGCACAGATACGCAGTATTTT
TRBD1 | NA | TRBJ1-1 | TRBV30 | CAWSTGGLDTEAFF | TGTGCCTGGAGTACAGGGGGACTTGACACTGAAGCTTTCTTT
NA | few | TRBJ1-1 | TRBV30 | CAWSRDTWNTEAFF | TGTGCCTGGAGTCGGGACACCTGGAACACTGAAGCTTTCTTT
NA | NA | TRBJ1-5 | TRBV21-1 | CASSNSGGNQPQHF | TGTGCCAGCAGCAATTCAGGCGGGAATCAGCCCCAGCATTTT
TRBD1 | NA | TRBJ1-2 | TRBV28 | CASSEDGQGARGYTF | TGTGCCAGCAGTGAAGACGGACAGGGGGCGCGTGGCTACACCTTC
NA | NA | TRBJ2-3 | TRBV6-1 | CASSPLSDTQYF | TGTGCCAGCAGTCCCTTATCAGATACGCAGTATTTT
NA | few | TRBJ1-5 | TRBV9 | CASSVGQGNQPQHF | TGTGCCAGCAGCGTAGGCCAGGGCAATCAGCCCCAGCATTTT
TRBD1 | NA | TRBJ2-7 | TRBV24-1 | CATSGITGQGLREQYF | TGTGCCACCAGTGGCATTACGGGACAGGGACTACGGGAGCAGTACTTC
NA | NA | TRBJ2-4 | TRBV30 | CAWSVTGNIQYF | TGTGCCTGGAGTGTAACCGGTAACATTCAGTACTTC
TRBD1 | NA | TRBJ1-6 | TRBV30 | CAFTTGTGNSPLHF | TGTGCCTTTACTACCGGGACAGGGAATTCACCCCTCCACTTT
NA | NA | TRBJ1-2 | TRBV7-3 | CASSLGGRNDGYTF | TGTGCCAGCAGCTTAGGCGGCAGAAATGATGGCTACACCTTC
NA | NA | TRBJ2-5 | TRBV6-5 | CASSRGLETQYF | TGTGCCAGCAGCAGGGGTCTGGAGACCCAGTACTTC
NA | NA | TRBJ2-2 | TRBV16 | CASSQFSGNTGELFF | TGTGCCAGCAGCCAATTTTCAGGGAACACCGGGGAGCTGTTTTTT
TRBD1 | NA | TRBJ2-7 | TRBV11-2 | CASSGTGIEQYF | TGTGCCAGCAGCGGGACAGGGATCGAGCAGTACTTC
TRBD1 | NA | TRBJ1-3 | TRBV28 | CASSLSGTGDTSYHF | TGTGCCAGCAGTTTATCCGGGACAGGGGACACTTCCTACCATTTT
NA | NA | TRBJ2-2 | TRBV28 | CASSRPGTPHPTGELFF | TGTGCCAGCAGTCGACCCGGGACTCCCCACCCCACCGGGGAGCTGTTTTTT
TRBD2 | NA | TRBJ2-3 | TRBV6-2/TRBV6-3 | CASSYSRLAGGPKERDTQYF | TGTGCCAGCAGTTACTCGAGACTAGCGGGAGGGCCAAAGGAAAGAGATACGCAGTATTTT
TRBD2 | NA | TRBJ2-1 | TRBV24-1 | CATSDLSGTRYNEQFF | TGTGCCACCAGTGATTTGAGTGGGACTAGATACAATGAGCAGTTCTTC
NA | once | TRBJ2-1 | TRBV7-2 | CASSLQESYNEQFF | TGTGCCAGCAGCCTCCAGGAATCCTACAATGAGCAGTTCTTC
TRBD2 | NA | TRBJ2-7 | TRBV20-1 | CSASRGSSYEQYF | TGCAGTGCTAGTCGCGGGAGCTCTTACGAGCAGTACTTC
NA | NA | TRBJ1-6 | TRBV30 | CAWRDSRNSPLHF | TGTGCCTGGAGGGACAGTAGGAATTCACCCCTCCACTTT
NA | many | TRBJ2-1 | TRBV18 | CASSPLEGESYNEQFF | TGTGCCAGCTCACCACTCGAGGGTGAATCCTACAATGAGCAGTTCTTC
TRBD1 | NA | TRBJ1-2 | TRBV5-5 | CASSLDGTGFGGYTF | TGTGCCAGCAGCTTGGACGGGACAGGGTTCGGCGGCTACACCTTC
NA | once | TRBJ1-1 | TRBV5-1 | CASSLTVNTEAFF | TGCGCCAGCAGCTTGACAGTGAACACTGAAGCTTTCTTT
TRBD2 | NA | TRBJ2-2 | TRBV4-3 | CASSPAGANTGELFF | TGCGCCAGCAGCCCAGCGGGGGCGAACACCGGGGAGCTGTTTTTT
NA | once | TRBJ2-1 | TRBV20-1 | CSARDRLTGFF | TGCAGTGCTAGAGATCGACTAACCGGGTTCTTC
NA | NA | TRBJ2-1 | TRBV9 | CASSPNSGADNEQFF | TGTGCCAGCAGCCCTAATAGCGGAGCGGACAATGAGCAGTTCTTC
NA | NA | TRBJ1-2 | TRBV20-1 | CSARDTNGYTF | TGCAGTGCTAGAGATACAAACGGCTACACCTTC
NA | NA | TRBJ1-2 | TRBV2 | CASSESQGSYGYTF | TGTGCCAGCAGTGAATCACAGGGCTCCTATGGCTACACCTTC
NA | NA | TRBJ2-1 | TRBV5-4 | CASSFNNEQFF | TGTGCCAGCAGCTTTAACAATGAGCAGTTCTTC
NA | NA | TRBJ2-2 | TRBV5-4 | CASSLGAIISPGELFF | TGTGCCAGCAGCTTGGGGGCAATAATTAGTCCCGGGGAGCTGTTTTTT
NA | once | TRBJ1-5 | TRBV28 | CASSSPDGNSNQPQHF | TGTGCCAGCAGTTCCCCGGACGGGAATAGCAATCAGCCCCAGCATTTT
NA | NA | TRBJ1-1 | TRBV29-1 | CSVELAGNTEAFF | TGCAGCGTTGAATTGGCAGGGAACACTGAAGCTTTCTTT
TRBD1 | few | TRBJ1-5 | TRBV6-1 | CASSEVTGGLNQPQHF | TGTGCCAGCAGTGAGGTGACAGGGGGCCTCAATCAGCCCCAGCATTTT
TRBD1 | NA | TRBJ2-1 | TRBV7-2 | CASSLSAGTAYNEQFF | TGTGCCAGCAGCTTATCAGCCGGGACAGCCTACAATGAGCAGTTCTTC
NA | NA | TRBJ1-4 | TRBV7-2 | CASSLGVGAGEKLFF | TGTGCCAGCAGCTTAGGAGTAGGGGCAGGTGAAAAACTGTTTTTT
TRBD1 | NA | TRBJ1-5 | TRBV5-6 | CASSRYRGRDEEPQHF | TGTGCCAGCAGCAGATACAGGGGAAGGGACGAAGAGCCCCAGCATTTT
NA | NA | TRBJ1-1 | TRBV12-3/TRBV12-4 | CASSLGANTEAFF | TGTGCCAGCAGTTTGGGCGCGAACACTGAAGCTTTCTTT
TRBD1 | once | TRBJ1-5 | TRBV29-1 | CSVVTGWDQPQHF | TGCAGCGTGGTGACAGGGTGGGATCAGCCCCAGCATTTT
TRBD2 | NA | TRBJ2-3 | TRBV29-1 | CSVDRLALDTQYF | TGCAGCGTTGATCGACTAGCTCTGGATACGCAGTATTTT
NA | NA | TRBJ1-3 | TRBV28 | CASSGADRWDTIYF | TGTGCCAGCAGTGGGGCTGACAGGTGGGACACCATATATTTT
NA | NA | TRBJ1-2 | TRBV2 | CASSEGLNGQGGGYTF | TGTGCCAGCAGTGAAGGTTTAAATGGGCAGGGCGGTGGCTACACCTTC
TRBD1 | NA | TRBJ2-3 | TRBV5-6 | CASSLTTGWGITDTQYF | TGTGCCAGCAGCTTAACGACAGGGTGGGGTATCACAGATACGCAGTATTTT